The clone carrying this T cell receptor (beta chain) occurred many times. Its target is unknown. This sample stems from a study of CD8+CD57+ T cells in acquired aplastic anemia. For the study at large: An average of 3.2 ug of DNA was obtained from sorted CD4+ and CD8+ cells. Healthy donor sequencing depth: roughly 10 million CD4+, 11 million to 13 million CD8+ reads.

Study-wide results and limits: Researchers reported that CD8+ Simpson's diversity was not significantly different in patients versus controls. The study identified roughly 31 CD8+ CDR3 sequences shared by patients and controls.

V shed 3 bases, J shed 4 bases, and the junction held 4 bases outside the gene matches. The CDR3 consists of 16 residues. Germline CDR1 and CDR2: SGHDN and FVKESK. Profiling of TCR beta VDJ combinations and CDR3 sequences used genomic DNA as template. TCRdb re-derived calls from the reads in MiXCR, one entry per CDR3 protein. The sample includes about 160,000 distinct CDR3 sequences, roughly 47% of them seen just once. V usage is TRBV14 and J usage is TRBJ2-1; TRBD2 matches 12 bases. The receptor's source is a human donor in good health. Material for sequencing was sorted CD4+, CD8+, or CD8+CD57+ T cells (not recorded which) from PBMCs. The CDR3 bases are TGTGCCAGCAGCCACCCCGGACTAGCGGGGTACAATGAGCAGTTCTTC. This encodes CASSHPGLAGYNEQFF.